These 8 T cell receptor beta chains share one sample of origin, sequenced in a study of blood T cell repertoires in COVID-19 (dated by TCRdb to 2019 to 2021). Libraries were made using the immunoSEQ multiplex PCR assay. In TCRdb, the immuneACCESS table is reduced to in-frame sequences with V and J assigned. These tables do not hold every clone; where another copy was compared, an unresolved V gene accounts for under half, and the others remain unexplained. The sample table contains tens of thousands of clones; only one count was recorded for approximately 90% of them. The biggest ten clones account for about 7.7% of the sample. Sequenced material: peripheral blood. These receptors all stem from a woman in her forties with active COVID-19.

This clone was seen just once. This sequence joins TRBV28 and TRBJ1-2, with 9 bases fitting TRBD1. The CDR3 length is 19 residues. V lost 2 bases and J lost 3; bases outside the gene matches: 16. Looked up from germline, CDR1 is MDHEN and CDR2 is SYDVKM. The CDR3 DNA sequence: TGTGCCAGCAGTTTAATCTGGGTAGGCGGACAGGGGATTGACTATGGCTACACCTTC. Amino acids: CASSLIWVGGQGIDYGYTF.

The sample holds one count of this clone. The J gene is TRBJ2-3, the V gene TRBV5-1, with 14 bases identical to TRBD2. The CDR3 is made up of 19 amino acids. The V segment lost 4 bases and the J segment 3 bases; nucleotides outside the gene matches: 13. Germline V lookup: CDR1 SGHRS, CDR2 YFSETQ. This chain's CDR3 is CASSPRLAGGRSWTDTQYF. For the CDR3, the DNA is TGCGCCAGCAGCCCGAGACTAGCGGGGGGGAGATCGTGGACAGATACGCAGTATTTT.

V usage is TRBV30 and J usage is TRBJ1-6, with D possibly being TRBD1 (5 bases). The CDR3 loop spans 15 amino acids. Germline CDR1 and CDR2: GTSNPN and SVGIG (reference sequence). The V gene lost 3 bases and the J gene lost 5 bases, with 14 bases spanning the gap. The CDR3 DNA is TGTGCCTGGAGCCCCCACAGGTTGGATAATTCACCCCTCCACTTT. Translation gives CAWSPHRLDNSPLHF.

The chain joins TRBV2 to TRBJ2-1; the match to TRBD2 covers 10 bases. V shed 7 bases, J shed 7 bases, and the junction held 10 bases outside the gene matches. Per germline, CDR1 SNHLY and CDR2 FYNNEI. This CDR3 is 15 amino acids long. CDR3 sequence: CASNPAGGSGNEQFF. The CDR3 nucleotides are TGTGCCAGCAACCCAGCGGGGGGGAGTGGTAATGAGCAGTTCTTC.

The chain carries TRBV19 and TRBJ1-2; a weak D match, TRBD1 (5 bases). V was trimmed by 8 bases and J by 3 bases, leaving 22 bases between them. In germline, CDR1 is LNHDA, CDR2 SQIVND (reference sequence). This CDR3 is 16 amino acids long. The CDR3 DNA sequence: TGTGCCAGTTGCCTGGGGGGAACCAATGCCCACTATGGCTACACCTTC. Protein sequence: CASCLGGTNAHYGYTF.

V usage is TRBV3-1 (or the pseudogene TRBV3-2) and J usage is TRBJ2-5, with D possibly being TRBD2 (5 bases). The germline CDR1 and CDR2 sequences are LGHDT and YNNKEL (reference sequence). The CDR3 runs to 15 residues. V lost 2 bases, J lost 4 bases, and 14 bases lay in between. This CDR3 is CASSQSTSPGETQYF. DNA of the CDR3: TGTGCCAGCAGCCAAAGTACTAGTCCAGGAGAGACCCAGTACTTC.

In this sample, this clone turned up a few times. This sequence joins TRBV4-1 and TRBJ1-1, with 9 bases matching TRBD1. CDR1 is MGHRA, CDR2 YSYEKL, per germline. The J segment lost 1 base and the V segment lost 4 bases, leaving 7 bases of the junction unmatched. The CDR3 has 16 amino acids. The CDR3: CASSLTRDRANTEAFF. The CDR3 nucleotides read TGCGCCAGCAGCCTCACAAGGGACAGGGCGAACACTGAAGCTTTCTTT.

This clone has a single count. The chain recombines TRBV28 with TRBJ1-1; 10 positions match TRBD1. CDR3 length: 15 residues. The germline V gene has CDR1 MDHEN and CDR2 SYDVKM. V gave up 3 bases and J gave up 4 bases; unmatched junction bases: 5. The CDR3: CASSFPGTGVTEAFF. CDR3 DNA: TGTGCCAGCAGTTTCCCTGGGACAGGGGTCACTGAAGCTTTCTTT.